Listed below are T cell receptor beta chains from one sample, sequenced in a study of spatial heterogeneity in lung cancer. A single record per CDR3 protein comes from TCRdb applying MiXCR to the 5' RACE reads. Found here are about 10,000 distinct CDR3 sequences, less than 15% of them singletons; the top ten hold roughly a tenth. This material consisted of lung tumor tissue, taken at surgery. All receptors come from a male donor with early-stage non-small cell lung cancer. Each CDR3 is given with its conserved first and last residue. Fields, in order: CDR3 DNA, CDR3 protein, D gene, clone size, V gene, J gene. A D gene is named only where the DNA matches it firmly. Clone size reads once, few, many, or a class if the clone is expanded.

TGTGCCAGCAGCTTCAGCGGAAGCCTCTCCTACGAGCAGTACTTC	CASSFSGSLSYEQYF	NA	medium-sized	TRBV5-4	TRBJ2-7
TGCAGCGTTGTAGGAGCGGGAGGGGCCGTGGGTGAAGATACGCAGTATTTT	CSVVGAGGAVGEDTQYF	TRBD2	many	TRBV29-1	TRBJ2-3
TGTGCCAGCTCAAGGGACAGGGATAATGAGCAGTTCTTC	CASSRDRDNEQFF	TRBD1	many	TRBV18	TRBJ2-1
TGTGCCAGCAGCTTATACACCGGGGAGCTGTTTTTT	CASSLYTGELFF	NA	many	TRBV11-3	TRBJ2-2
TGTGCCAGCAGCCTAGGGGAATCTTACAATGAGCAGTTCTTC	CASSLGESYNEQFF	NA	medium-sized	TRBV7-8	TRBJ2-1
TGTGCCAGCAGTAAGACAGGAAGAGGAAACACCATATATTTT	CASSKTGRGNTIYF	NA	few	TRBV12-3/TRBV12-4	TRBJ1-3
TGCAGCGTTGGAGACAGGGGGAACCTTTATGGCTACACCTTC	CSVGDRGNLYGYTF	TRBD1	medium-sized	TRBV29-1	TRBJ1-2
TGCGCCAGCAGTGAGGTTTTGGGAAACTACAATGAGCAGTTCTTC	CASSEVLGNYNEQFF	NA	many	TRBV10-2	TRBJ2-1
TGTGCCATCCGGGGCGGGAGCTCTGAAGCAGATACGCAGTATTTT	CAIRGGSSEADTQYF	TRBD2	many	TRBV10-3	TRBJ2-3
TGCAGCGTTGTGGGGGACAGGGAGGGAGACACAGATACGCAGTATTTT	CSVVGDREGDTDTQYF	TRBD1	many	TRBV29-1	TRBJ2-3
TGTGCCAGCCGGACTAGCGGGAGCAATCCGGGCAATGAGCAGTTCTTC	CASRTSGSNPGNEQFF	TRBD2	many	TRBV28	TRBJ2-1
TGTGCCAGCAGACATCGACGGCTCAATGAAAAACTGTTTTTT	CASRHRRLNEKLFF	NA	many	TRBV12-3/TRBV12-4	TRBJ1-4
TGTGCCAGCAACCCTAGCGGGCTGACTAGCACAGATACGCAGTATTTT	CASNPSGLTSTDTQYF	TRBD2	many	TRBV27	TRBJ2-3